This entry features one TCR beta chain sequence. This entry comes from a study of blood T cell repertoires in COVID-19. Study context: Material from acute and convalescent COVID-19 was sourced from the United States, Italy and Spain.

Only in-frame clones appear in the TCRdb table, and some are missing; sequencing was by immunoSEQ multiplex PCR. The sample shows some 260,000 clones, approximately 81% of them seen only once. The CDR3 spans 15 residues. Trimming cost V 3 bases and J 0 bases, with 12 bases left between them. Germline V CDR1 and CDR2: GTSNPN, SVGIG (reference sequence). The material sequenced was peripheral blood. The chain carries TRBV30 and TRBJ1-5; tentatively, D is TRBD1 (6 bases). The TCR was taken from a woman aged 18 to 35 with acute or convalescent COVID-19. The CDR3 nucleotides read TGTGCCTGGAGCCTGACAGGATATAGCAATCAGCCCCAGCATTTT. Translated, it gives CAWSLTGYSNQPQHF.